This section outlines one T cell receptor beta chain sequence together with its context. Its antigen is not known. The CDR3 covers 14 residues. From germline, CDR1 is SGHAT and CDR2 FQNNGV. Trimming cost V 1 base and J 7 bases; bases outside gene matches: 6. The source of the sample is a study of OX40 agonist ivuxolimab in advanced cancers. Turning to the study itself: Three patients showed partial responses: one hepatocellular carcinoma and two cutaneous melanoma cases. Regarding the study as a whole: Relative to CD4+, CD8+ T cells held more expanded clones on average.

Assay: immunoSEQ multiplex PCR; the TCRdb copy retains only in-frame clones and omits some. The table records 4,500 to 6,000 clones, less than 80% of them present only once. Source: CD4+ or CD8+ T cells sorted from blood, taken in a trial of the OX40 agonist ivuxolimab. The clonotype comes from an adult with an advanced solid tumor such as melanoma, head and neck, liver or kidney cancer. V and J are TRBV11-2 and TRBJ1-1, with 7 bases that match TRBD1. For the CDR3, the DNA is TGTGCCAGCAGCTTAGCGGAAGGGGGCGTTGAAGCTTTCTTT. It codes for CASSLAEGGVEAFF.